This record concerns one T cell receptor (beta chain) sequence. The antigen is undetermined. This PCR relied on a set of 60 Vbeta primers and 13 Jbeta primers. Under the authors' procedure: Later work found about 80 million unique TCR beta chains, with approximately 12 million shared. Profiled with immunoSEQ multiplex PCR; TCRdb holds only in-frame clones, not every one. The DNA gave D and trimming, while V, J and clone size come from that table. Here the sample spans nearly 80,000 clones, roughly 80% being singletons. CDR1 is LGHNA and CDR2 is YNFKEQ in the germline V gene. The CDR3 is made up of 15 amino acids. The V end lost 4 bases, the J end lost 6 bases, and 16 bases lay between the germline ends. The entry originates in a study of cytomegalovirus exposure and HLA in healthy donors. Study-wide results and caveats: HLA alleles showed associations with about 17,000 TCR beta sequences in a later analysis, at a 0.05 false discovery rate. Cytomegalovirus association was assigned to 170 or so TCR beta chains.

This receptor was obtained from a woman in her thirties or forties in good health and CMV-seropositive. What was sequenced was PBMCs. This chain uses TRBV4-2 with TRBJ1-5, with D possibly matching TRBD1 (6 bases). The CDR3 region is CASSLHRVTGQPQHF. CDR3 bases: TGTGCCAGCAGCCTCCACAGGGTCACGGGTCAGCCCCAGCATTTT.